The rows below give T cell receptor beta chains drawn from one sample of a study of T cells in Graves' hyperthyroidism and ophthalmopathy. TCRdb re-derived calls from the multiplex PCR reads in MiXCR, one entry per CDR3 protein. The repertoire has some 500,000 distinct CDR3 sequences, approximately 25% of them found once; the top ten carry about 11%. Sequencing used blood. All receptors come from a woman aged 25 to 39 with Graves' ophthalmopathy. Each CDR3 is given without its conserved first and last residue.

J: TRBJ1-2; V: TRBV5-1; CDR3: ASSLSAGAYT
J: TRBJ1-6; V: TRBV10-3; CDR3: AIRRDRESNSPLH
J: TRBJ1-1; V: TRBV6-1; CDR3: ASRAAMNTEAF
J: TRBJ2-5; V: TRBV7-6; CDR3: ASSLYPGGTPETQY
J: TRBJ2-2; V: TRBV7-4; CDR3: ASESTGELF
J: TRBJ2-7; V: TRBV6-2/TRBV6-3; CDR3: ASSSPSGSYEQY
J: TRBJ1-2; V: TRBV19; CDR3: ASGPPNYGYT
J: TRBJ2-7; V: TRBV6-1; CDR3: ASSPGPIYEQY
J: TRBJ1-1; V: TRBV15; CDR3: ATSSRAEGNTEAF
J: TRBJ2-5; V: TRBV10-3; CDR3: AISQTSDQETQY
J: TRBJ1-5; V: TRBV30; CDR3: AWSVMYGSNQPQH
J: TRBJ1-5; V: TRBV25-1; CDR3: ASSSQDGDQPQH
J: TRBJ2-7; V: TRBV20-1; CDR3: SATGASGKREQY
J: TRBJ2-7; V: TRBV10-3; CDR3: AISEGTGVEQY
J: TRBJ1-1; V: TRBV7-2; CDR3: ASSLKRGSYTEAF
J: TRBJ1-2; V: TRBV18; CDR3: ASSPPASVPYGYT
J: TRBJ1-5; V: TRBV2; CDR3: ASSQGDQPQR
J: TRBJ2-7; V: TRBV28; CDR3: ASSFLRDNLYEQY
J: TRBJ1-2; V: TRBV18; CDR3: ASSPGGTEGDGYT
J: TRBJ2-5; V: TRBV29-1; CDR3: SVGPTVQETQY
J: TRBJ1-1; V: TRBV15; CDR3: ATSSGQGWYTEAF
J: TRBJ2-7; V: TRBV30; CDR3: ALTGSLIYEQY
J: TRBJ1-2; V: TRBV27; CDR3: ASSPSRGWTGGYT
J: TRBJ1-2; V: TRBV6-4; CDR3: ASSEQLDYGYT
J: TRBJ1-2; V: TRBV5-1; CDR3: ASSLSGTVGGNYGYT
J: TRBJ1-5; V: TRBV27; CDR3: ASSLSPGAGQPQH
J: TRBJ2-7; V: TRBV6-2/TRBV6-3; CDR3: ASWDRAYEQY
J: TRBJ1-5; V: TRBV5-8; CDR3: ASSAGQLGNQPQH
J: TRBJ2-5; V: TRBV7-9; CDR3: ASSPQGLGETQY
J: TRBJ2-2; V: TRBV4-2; CDR3: ASSQYNTGELF
J: TRBJ1-3; V: TRBV9; CDR3: ASSPRQLGNTIY
J: TRBJ2-5; V: TRBV20-1; CDR3: SAHLAGVLETQY